The rows below give T cell receptor beta chains drawn from one sample of a study of early T cells in non-severe SARS-CoV-2 infection. TCRdb reanalysed the 5' RACE reads using MiXCR and keeps one entry per CDR3 protein. The sample yields 25,000 to 35,000 distinct CDR3 sequences, less than 7% seen once. The specimen was whole blood. These receptors originate from an adult who was a healthcare worker with PCR-confirmed SARS-CoV-2 infection or an uninfected control (not recorded which). The CDR3 runs from the conserved cysteine through the conserved F or W. D genes are given only for firm matches. Expanded clones get a size class; other rows say once, few or many, or leave the size out.

V	J	size	D	CDR3	DNA
TRBV27	TRBJ2-7	many	TRBD1	CASSSPETGTYEQYF	TGTGCCAGCAGTTCCCCCGAGACAGGGACCTACGAGCAGTACTTC
TRBV7-6	TRBJ2-5	many	-	CASSLRGEQETQYF	TGTGCCAGCAGCTTAAGAGGCGAACAAGAGACCCAGTACTTC
TRBV2	TRBJ1-1	-	TRBD1	CASMTDRDTEAFF	TGTGCCAGCATGACCGACAGGGACACTGAAGCTTTCTTT
TRBV7-9	TRBJ2-7	many	-	CASSGRSGEQYF	TGTGCCAGCAGCGGCCGGAGCGGGGAGCAGTACTTC
TRBV6-1	TRBJ2-7	-	-	CASYGFNAYEQYF	TGTGCCAGCTACGGATTTAACGCTTACGAGCAGTACTTC
TRBV7-6	TRBJ1-6	few	-	CASSLDYNSPLHF	TGTGCCAGCAGCTTAGACTATAATTCACCCCTCCACTTT
TRBV25-1	TRBJ1-1	-	-	CASRETEMNTEAFF	TGTGCCAGCAGGGAAACAGAAATGAACACTGAAGCTTTCTTT
TRBV7-2	TRBJ2-2	-	TRBD1	CASSLTTGANTGELFF	TGTGCCAGCAGCTTAACCACAGGGGCGAACACCGGGGAGCTGTTTTTT
TRBV5-5	TRBJ2-7	few	TRBD2	CASTARGGLAYEQYF	TGTGCCAGCACCGCCCGGGGGGGACTAGCCTACGAGCAGTACTTC
TRBV7-2	TRBJ1-1	many	TRBD1	CASSLGGQMNTEAFF	TGTGCCAGCAGCTTAGGGGGACAGATGAACACTGAAGCTTTCTTT
TRBV20-1	TRBJ1-6	many	TRBD1	CSARGGGQSFRSPLHF	TGCAGTGCTAGAGGGGGGGGACAGTCGTTCCGATCACCCCTCCACTTT
TRBV5-5	TRBJ2-1	many	-	CASSRYNEQFF	TGTGCCAGCAGCCGATACAATGAGCAGTTCTTC
TRBV5-1	TRBJ1-1	once	-	CASSLFVGNTEAFF	TGCGCCAGCAGCTTGTTTGTCGGGAACACTGAAGCTTTCTTT
TRBV19	TRBJ2-1	many	TRBD2	CASRGGSSYNEQFF	TGTGCCAGTCGGGGCGGGAGCTCCTACAATGAGCAGTTCTTC
TRBV5-1	TRBJ2-5	many	TRBD2	CASSFAAGDVETQYF	TGCGCCAGCAGCTTCGCAGCGGGAGACGTGGAGACCCAGTACTTC
TRBV5-8	TRBJ1-1	few	TRBD1	CASSGGQGWTEAFF	TGTGCCAGCAGCGGGGGACAGGGGTGGACTGAAGCTTTCTTT
TRBV6-2/TRBV6-3	TRBJ1-6	many	-	CASISPGRYNSPLHF	TGTGCCAGCATCTCGCCGGGACGGTATAATTCACCCCTCCACTTT
TRBV3-1	TRBJ1-5	few	-	CASTTGTGQPQHF	TGTGCCAGCACCACAGGGACCGGACAGCCCCAGCATTTT
TRBV6-2/TRBV6-3	TRBJ2-3	many	-	CASRRVQGEGTQYF	TGTGCCAGCAGGAGGGTCCAGGGGGAGGGTACGCAGTATTTT
TRBV9	TRBJ1-2	many	-	CASSVDRDYGYTF	TGTGCCAGCAGCGTAGACAGGGACTATGGCTACACCTTC
TRBV12-3/TRBV12-4	TRBJ1-5	many	TRBD1	CASSTGGAGNQPQHF	TGTGCCAGCAGTACAGGGGGCGCGGGCAATCAGCCCCAGCATTTT
TRBV12-3/TRBV12-4	TRBJ2-3	-	-	CASSLGETTDTQYF	TGTGCCAGCAGTTTGGGCGAGACCACAGATACGCAGTATTTT
TRBV3-1	TRBJ1-5	many	-	CASSQHREGQPQHF	TGTGCCAGCAGCCAACACAGGGAGGGTCAGCCCCAGCATTTT
TRBV6-6	TRBJ1-1	few	-	CASSYPPGAPNTEAFF	TGTGCCAGCAGTTACCCGCCGGGGGCGCCCAACACTGAAGCTTTCTTT
TRBV12-3/TRBV12-4	TRBJ1-5	-	TRBD1	CASTQAGQSYQPQHF	TGTGCCAGCACCCAGGCGGGACAGTCCTATCAGCCCCAGCATTTT
TRBV5-1	TRBJ2-1	-	-	CASSFPSYNEQFF	TGCGCCAGCAGCTTCCCCTCCTACAATGAGCAGTTCTTC
TRBV5-1	TRBJ2-7	many	TRBD1	CASSLGQGIYEQYF	TGTGCCAGCAGCTTAGGACAGGGGATATACGAGCAGTACTTC
TRBV5-4	TRBJ2-3	-	TRBD2	CASSLLAGGSSTDTQYF	TGTGCCAGCAGCCTGCTAGCGGGAGGGTCTAGCACAGATACGCAGTATTTT
TRBV27	TRBJ2-1	many	-	CASSLTIGLVNEQFF	TGTGCCAGCAGTTTGACCATCGGACTCGTCAATGAGCAGTTCTTC
TRBV18	TRBJ2-5	many	-	CASSPPTGRETQYF	TGTGCCAGCTCACCACCCACAGGGCGGGAGACCCAGTACTTC
TRBV20-1	TRBJ1-6	many	TRBD1	CSATRTGLDNSPLHF	TGCAGTGCTACCAGGACAGGTTTGGATAATTCACCCCTCCACTTT
TRBV30	TRBJ2-3	many	TRBD2	CAWSVGGSTDTQYF	TGTGCCTGGAGTGTCGGGGGGAGCACAGATACGCAGTATTTT
TRBV15	TRBJ2-3	few	TRBD2	CATSRDSGTSGGTDTQYF	TGTGCCACCAGCAGAGATTCGGGGACTAGCGGGGGCACAGATACGCAGTATTTT
TRBV10-2	TRBJ2-2	many	TRBD1	CASSKGQDAGELFF	TGCGCCAGCAGTAAAGGACAGGATGCCGGGGAGCTGTTTTTT
TRBV19	TRBJ2-7	once	-	CASSPRRGNEQYF	TGTGCCAGTAGTCCCAGGAGGGGAAACGAGCAGTACTTC
TRBV6-5	TRBJ2-1	many	TRBD2	CASNNRLAGNNEQFF	TGTGCCAGCAATAATAGACTAGCGGGGAACAATGAGCAGTTCTTC
TRBV5-1	TRBJ2-3	many	-	CASSSPGTRSTDTQYF	TGCGCCAGCAGCTCCCCCGGGACAAGAAGCACAGATACGCAGTATTTT
TRBV5-1	TRBJ2-7	many	-	CASSARDSYEQYF	TGCGCCAGCAGCGCCCGGGACTCCTACGAGCAGTACTTC
TRBV7-3	TRBJ2-1	many	-	CASSLTQSGLDRTGGEQFF	TGTGCCAGCAGCTTAACGCAGTCGGGACTGGATCGCACCGGGGGTGAGCAGTTCTTC
TRBV4-1	TRBJ2-3	many	TRBD2	CASSPEGLAGGGTDTQYF	TGCGCCAGCAGCCCGGAGGGACTAGCGGGAGGTGGCACAGATACGCAGTATTTT
TRBV5-1	TRBJ1-1	many	-	CASSFEGPRTEAFF	TGCGCCAGCAGCTTTGAGGGGCCTAGGACTGAAGCTTTCTTT
TRBV7-3	TRBJ2-6	many	-	CASSPHSGANVLTF	TGTGCCAGCAGCCCCCACTCTGGGGCCAACGTCCTGACTTTC
TRBV6-2/TRBV6-3	TRBJ1-4	-	-	CASTADSRPSTNEKLFF	TGTGCCAGCACCGCGGACAGCCGCCCTTCAACCAATGAAAAACTGTTTTTT
TRBV18	TRBJ2-2	many	-	CASSPPRSANTGELFF	TGTGCCAGCTCACCACCGCGTTCCGCGAACACCGGGGAGCTGTTTTTT
TRBV20-1	TRBJ2-4	many	TRBD1	CSARGGQGLDIQYF	TGCAGTGCTAGAGGAGGACAGGGGTTGGACATTCAGTACTTC
TRBV5-1	TRBJ1-1	-	-	CASSFGPKNEAFF	TGCGCCAGCAGCTTTGGCCCTAAGAATGAAGCTTTCTTT